The 28 T cell receptor beta chains below were found in one sample sequenced in a study of blood T cell repertoires in COVID-19. The assay was immunoSEQ multiplex PCR, and TCRdb's table has in-frame clones only and misses some. The profile shows 400,000 to 550,000 clones, nearly 90% of them singletons. The sample taken for sequencing was PBMCs or T cells enriched from blood (not recorded which). The receptors originated from a woman aged 18-30 years with acute COVID-19.

This clone has only a few counts. J is TRBJ1-1 and V is TRBV6-2 or TRBV6-3; D remains unclear. V gave up 5 bases and J gave up 7 bases, with 11 bases separating them. This CDR3 is built from 12 residues. Per germline, CDR1 MNHEY and CDR2 SVGEGT. DNA for the CDR3: TGTGCCAGCAGTCATGGTCGCAGTGAAGCTTTCTTT. Amino acid sequence: CASSHGRSEAFF.

For the CDR3, the DNA is TGCAGCGTATCAAAGACAGGGTCTGGAAACACCATATATTTT. It is translated as CSVSKTGSGNTIYF. The chain is built from TRBV29-1 and TRBJ1-3; 7 nucleotides match TRBD1. The V gene's germline CDR1 is SQVTM and CDR2 ANQGSEA. The CDR3 covers 14 residues. V lost 6 bases and J lost 1; bases outside the gene matches: 6.

This sequence joins TRBV7-2 and TRBJ2-1; weak D call: TRBD2 (6 bases). CDR3 length: 14 amino acids. Trimming took 7 bases from V and 0 from J, leaving 10 bases between them. Germline loops: CDR1 SGHTA, CDR2 FQGNSA. Written as DNA, the CDR3 is TGTGCCAGCACCCGGAGGGCCTCCTACAATGAGCAGTTCTTC. Protein product: CASTRRASYNEQFF.

V and J are TRBV9 and TRBJ2-3; D is possibly TRBD2 (7 bases). CDR1 is SGDLS, CDR2 YYNGEE, per germline. Trimming pared 0 bases from V and 4 bases from J, leaving 12 bases between. The CDR3 length is 15 residues. CDR3 DNA: TGTGCCAGCAGCGTAGCACAGGGAGGGGCAGATACGCAGTATTTT. It encodes CASSVAQGGADTQYF.

The chain joins TRBV6-5 to TRBJ1-2; D remains ambiguous. The V end lost 0 bases, the J end lost 6 bases, and 8 bases lay between the germline ends. Germline V gives CDR1 MNHEY, CDR2 SVGAGI. The CDR3 is 13 amino acids. The CDR3 bases are TGTGCCAGCAGTTACTCCCAGAGGAATGGCTACACCTTC. Protein product: CASSYSQRNGYTF.

CDR3 bases: TGTGCCAGCAGCTTAGCTCGGGGTTGGCAAGAGACCCAGTACTTC. Protein product: CASSLARGWQETQYF. The chain has TRBV7-6 and TRBJ2-5, with D maybe TRBD2 (5 bases). Trimming removed 0 bases from V and 2 bases from J, with 10 bases in between. Germline loops: CDR1 SGHVS, CDR2 FNYEAQ. The CDR3 has 15 residues.

This chain joins TRBV3-1 (or the pseudogene TRBV3-2) and TRBJ1-1; 7 bases agree with TRBD1. This CDR3 has 15 residues. The V gene's germline CDR1 is LGHDT and CDR2 YNNKEL (reference sequence). J lost 3 bases, V lost 3 bases, and 7 bases had no gene match. CDR3 region: CASSQTGLADTEAFF. The CDR3 region has the DNA TGTGCCAGCAGCCAGACAGGGCTTGCGGACACTGAAGCTTTCTTT.

This clone was seen a handful of times. This chain uses TRBV18 with TRBJ1-4; D is possibly TRBD1 (6 bases). The germline V and J ends were trimmed by 6 bases and 0 bases, with 14 bases remaining between them. This CDR3 has 16 residues. Germline V gene data show CDR1 as KGHSH and CDR2 as LQKENI. Here the CDR3 reads CASSTGHRSTNEKLFF. DNA of the CDR3: TGTGCCAGCTCGACGGGACACCGATCAACTAATGAAAAACTGTTTTTT.

The V gene is TRBV18, the J gene TRBJ2-7; D is perhaps TRBD1 (6 bases). Trimming stripped 3 bases from V and 6 bases from J, with 12 bases between. Germline CDR1 KGHSH, CDR2 LQKENI. The CDR3 contains 13 residues. The CDR3 here is CASSPSRGVEQYF. The CDR3 DNA sequence: TGTGCCAGCTCACCGTCCAGGGGCGTCGAGCAGTACTTC.

The chain joins TRBV27 to TRBJ1-6, with TRBD1 as a possible D gene (5 bases). Between the trimmed V and J ends, which lost 3 bases and 8 bases, there was a span of 11 bases. The V gene's germline CDR1 is MNHEY and CDR2 SMNVEV (reference sequence). The CDR3 contains 14 residues. CDR3 coding DNA: TGTGCCAGCAGTTTCGGGACTAAGCATTCACCCCTCCACTTT. Protein sequence: CASSFGTKHSPLHF.

The chain couples TRBV11-2 to TRBJ1-2; D call uncertain. The CDR3 extends over 15 amino acids. Germline CDR1 is SGHAT and CDR2 is FQNNGV. Trimming stripped 2 bases from V and 1 base from J, with 11 bases between. The CDR3 loop reads CASSLLEGSNYGYTF. The CDR3 DNA is TGTGCCAGCAGCTTATTGGAGGGAAGTAACTATGGCTACACCTTC.

V and J are TRBV27 and TRBJ2-1; 10 positions agree with TRBD2. Germline V lookup: CDR1 MNHEY, CDR2 SMNVEV (reference sequence). The CDR3 spans 16 residues. Trimming took 4 bases from V and 6 from J; bases not matched to a gene: 9. The CDR3 sequence: CASSSPWSGRANEQFF. The CDR3 DNA reads TGTGCCAGCAGTTCCCCCTGGAGCGGGAGGGCCAATGAGCAGTTCTTC.

The chain has TRBV12-3 or TRBV12-4 and TRBJ1-4, with unresolved D. V gave up 8 bases and J gave up 11 bases, with 12 bases separating them. CDR3 length: 11 residues. The CDR3 region is CASQGSGKLFF. For the CDR3, the DNA is TGTGCCAGCCAAGGGAGCGGGAAACTGTTTTTT.

About this clone itself: The sample carries other DNA sequences with the same CDR3. The chain has TRBV7-2 and TRBJ2-6; maybe TRBD1 (6 bases). Looked up from germline, CDR1 is SGHTA and CDR2 is FQGNSA. With 3 bases removed from V and 0 bases from J, the gap between germline ends came to 6 bases. The CDR3 is 15 amino acids. The CDR3 sequence is CASSLDSSGANVLTF. CDR3 bases: TGTGCCAGCAGCTTGGACAGCTCTGGGGCCAACGTCCTGACTTTC.

V is TRBV27 and J is TRBJ2-5; D possibly corresponds to TRBD2 (6 bases). This CDR3 has 16 amino acids. Germline V gene lookup returns CDR1 MNHEY and CDR2 SMNVEV (reference sequence). Trimming cost V 2 bases and J 0 bases, with 13 bases left between them. Here the CDR3 reads CASSLEPGGYQETQYF. The CDR3 nucleotides read TGTGCCAGCAGTTTAGAACCCGGGGGTTACCAAGAGACCCAGTACTTC.

This sequence joins TRBV5-5 and TRBJ2-7; 12 nucleotides match TRBD2. This CDR3 is built from 18 residues. CDR1 SGHKS and CDR2 YYEKEE come from the germline V gene (reference sequence). The V and J ends lost 0 bases and 5 bases, in that order; junction bases with no gene match: 12. The DNA for the CDR3 is TGTGCCAGCAGCTTGGGGGGGCTAGCGGGAGGGAATCCCCACGAGCAGTACTTC. Translating gives CASSLGGLAGGNPHEQYF.

This chain uses TRBV19 with TRBJ2-3; 14 positions match TRBD2. CDR1 is LNHDA, CDR2 SQIVND, per germline (reference sequence). With V trimmed by 10 bases and J by 9 bases, 12 bases remained unmatched. The CDR3 is 15 amino acids. DNA of the CDR3: TGTGCCACCACCCCGACTAGCGGGGGGGCGGGGACGCAGTATTTT. This translates into CATTPTSGGAGTQYF.

V usage is TRBV15 and J usage is TRBJ2-3; tentative D call: TRBD1 (6 bases). The CDR3 is made up of 17 amino acids. The V end was cut by 2 bases, the J end by 6 bases, with 21 bases between. Germline-derived CDR1 and CDR2 are LNHNV and YYDKDF (reference sequence). The CDR3 is CATSRPQSARGGDTQYF. As DNA, the CDR3 is TGTGCCACCAGCAGACCCCAATCGGCCAGGGGTGGGGATACGCAGTATTTT.

The chain employs TRBV2 and TRBJ1-1; D not resolved. In germline, CDR1 is SNHLY, CDR2 FYNNEI. V lost 3 bases and J 0 bases, leaving 5 bases between the germline ends. This CDR3 spans 13 amino acids. The chain's CDR3 is CASSEEMNTEAFF. DNA of the CDR3: TGTGCCAGCAGTGAGGAGATGAACACTGAAGCTTTCTTT.

The V and J genes are TRBV6-6 and TRBJ1-1; D is uncertain. Trimming shortened V by 8 bases and J by 6 bases, and 16 bases separated the two germline ends. The germline CDR1 and CDR2 sequences are MNHNY and SVGAGI (reference sequence). The CDR3 totals 13 residues. CDR3 coding DNA: TGTGCCAGCCGAATTGAGATGGGCGCTGAAGCTTTCTTT. As protein: CASRIEMGAEAFF.

This clone came up a few times. V and J are TRBV7-2 and TRBJ2-1, with a tentative D call TRBD2 (7 bases). The V end was cut by 5 bases, the J end by 10 bases, with 18 bases between. The CDR3 is 14 amino acids. CDR1 and CDR2 from the germline V gene are SGHTA and FQGNSA. DNA of the CDR3: TGTGCCAGCAGCCCGGGACTACCCCAGGGGGAGCAGTTCTTC. This translates into CASSPGLPQGEQFF.

The gene calls are TRBV10-3 and TRBJ2-5, with 15 nucleotides matching TRBD2. Germline trimming cut 4 bases from V and 2 bases from J; bases unmatched to any gene: 5. The CDR3 is 17 amino acids. The germline V gene encodes CDR1 ENHRY and CDR2 SYGVKD. CDR3 sequence reads: CAISGGLAGGAQETQYF. DNA for the CDR3: TGTGCCATCAGTGGGGGACTAGCGGGGGGCGCGCAAGAGACCCAGTACTTC.

The rearrangement links TRBV6-5 to TRBJ1-5, with 7 bases that match TRBD1. Unmatched junction bases numbered 0, after V lost 6 bases and J lost 4 bases. From germline, CDR1 is MNHEY and CDR2 SVGAGI. The CDR3 contains 12 residues. CDR3 residues: CASRGQNQPQHF. The CDR3 DNA reads TGTGCCAGCAGGGGACAGAATCAGCCCCAGCATTTT.

The V and J genes are TRBV10-3 and TRBJ2-1; 14 nucleotides agree with TRBD2. J gave up 5 bases and V 7 bases, and 10 bases lay outside the gene matches. This CDR3 is built from 17 residues. CDR1 ENHRY and CDR2 SYGVKD come from the germline V gene. This CDR3 reads CAITGTSGSNSHNEQFF. The CDR3 bases are TGTGCCATCACGGGGACTAGCGGGAGTAATTCCCACAATGAGCAGTTCTTC.

The J gene is TRBJ1-1, the V gene TRBV6-5; tentatively, D is TRBD1 (5 bases). Trimming left V 6 bases short and J 5 bases short, with 13 bases between. CDR1 and CDR2 (germline): MNHEY, SVGAGI. The CDR3 runs to 13 residues. Here the CDR3 reads CASRLLRGTEAFF. CDR3 nucleotides: TGTGCCAGCAGGCTTCTTAGGGGAACTGAAGCTTTCTTT.

The V call is TRBV29-1, the J call TRBJ2-7; weak D call: TRBD2 (5 bases). Germline lookup yields CDR1 SQVTM and CDR2 ANQGSEA. Trimming removed 6 bases at V and 3 bases at J, with 12 bases between. This CDR3 has 12 residues. DNA for the CDR3: TGCAGCGTCCTCCACGGGGACTACGAGCAGTACTTC. Its translation is CSVLHGDYEQYF.

The DNA for the CDR3 is TGTGCCAGCAGCTTGGGCAGGGGGCTTGATACGCAGTATTTT. Translated: CASSLGRGLDTQYF. The chain employs TRBV5-8 and TRBJ2-3, with 8 bases aligning to TRBD1. The germline CDR1 and CDR2 sequences are SGHTS and YDEGEE. CDR3 length: 14 amino acids. Unmatched junction bases numbered 3, after V lost 0 bases and J lost 6 bases.

V is TRBV5-1 and J is TRBJ1-3; no clear D gene. In germline, CDR1 is SGHRS, CDR2 YFSETQ. The V gene lost 1 base and the J gene lost 4 bases, with 9 bases spanning the gap. The CDR3 is made up of 14 amino acids. CDR3 bases: TGCGCCAGCAGCTTGCTGTCTTCGGGAAACACCATATATTTT. It specifies CASSLLSSGNTIYF.